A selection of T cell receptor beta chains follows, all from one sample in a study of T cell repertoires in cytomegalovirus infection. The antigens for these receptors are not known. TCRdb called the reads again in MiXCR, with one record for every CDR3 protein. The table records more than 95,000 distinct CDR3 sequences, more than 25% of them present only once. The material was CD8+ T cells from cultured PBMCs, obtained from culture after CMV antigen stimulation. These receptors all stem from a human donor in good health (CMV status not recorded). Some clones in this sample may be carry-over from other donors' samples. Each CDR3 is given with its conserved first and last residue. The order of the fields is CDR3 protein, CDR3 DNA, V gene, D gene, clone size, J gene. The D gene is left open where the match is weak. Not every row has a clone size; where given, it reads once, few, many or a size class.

CDR3aa: CASSDPRAGWNTEAFF; CDR3nt: TGTGCCAGCAGTGACCCAAGGGCAGGATGGAACACTGAAGCTTTCTTT; v_gene: TRBV2; d_gene: NA; abundance: NA; j_gene: TRBJ1-1
CDR3aa: CASRDLIAQYF; CDR3nt: TGTGCCAGCAGGGACCTCATCGCCCAGTACTTC; v_gene: TRBV27; d_gene: NA; abundance: few; j_gene: TRBJ2-5
CDR3aa: CASSPLTGPYEQYF; CDR3nt: TGTGCCAGCAGCCCCTTGACAGGGCCCTACGAGCAGTACTTC; v_gene: TRBV7-9; d_gene: TRBD1; abundance: NA; j_gene: TRBJ2-7
CDR3aa: CASSKDRAFPNTEAFF; CDR3nt: TGCGCCAGCAGCAAGGACAGGGCCTTTCCTAATACTGAAGCTTTCTTT; v_gene: TRBV4-3; d_gene: TRBD1; abundance: NA; j_gene: TRBJ1-1
CDR3aa: CASSSRDNSYEQYF; CDR3nt: TGTGCCAGCAGCAGCCGGGACAACTCCTACGAGCAGTACTTC; v_gene: TRBV11-2; d_gene: NA; abundance: few; j_gene: TRBJ2-7
CDR3aa: CASSYDAEGGTEAFF; CDR3nt: TGTGCCAGCAGTTACGACGCCGAGGGTGGCACTGAAGCTTTCTTT; v_gene: TRBV6-2/TRBV6-3; d_gene: NA; abundance: few; j_gene: TRBJ1-1
CDR3aa: CASSLGRWDNANTEAFF; CDR3nt: TGTGCCAGCAGCTTAGGGAGGTGGGACAATGCGAACACTGAAGCTTTCTTT; v_gene: TRBV7-2; d_gene: NA; abundance: few; j_gene: TRBJ1-1
CDR3aa: CASSDTLGTKGETQYF; CDR3nt: TGTGCCAGCAGCGACACCCTGGGGACGAAAGGGGAGACCCAGTACTTC; v_gene: TRBV3-1; d_gene: NA; abundance: NA; j_gene: TRBJ2-5
CDR3aa: CASSGQIITDTQYF; CDR3nt: TGTGCCAGTAGTGGTCAGATAATCACAGATACGCAGTATTTT; v_gene: TRBV19; d_gene: NA; abundance: many; j_gene: TRBJ2-3
CDR3aa: CASSLSPPVATQYF; CDR3nt: TGTGCCAGCAGTTTATCTCCCCCGGTCGCTACGCAGTATTTT; v_gene: TRBV27; d_gene: NA; abundance: few; j_gene: TRBJ2-3
CDR3aa: CASSSTPGVGYTF; CDR3nt: TGTGCCAGCAGTTCCACTCCAGGGGTAGGCTACACCTTC; v_gene: TRBV6-8; d_gene: NA; abundance: NA; j_gene: TRBJ1-2